These T cell receptor beta chains were read from a single sample in a study of response to subunit inactivated influenza vaccine. MiXCR, run by TCRdb on the RT-PCR reads, gives a single entry per CDR3 protein. This sample has 590,000 or so distinct CDR3 sequences, with about 15% found just once. The input for sequencing was PBMCs from blood, taken 14 to 15 days before vaccination. These receptors came from a man aged 50-59 years who received an inactivated influenza vaccine. Both conserved end residues are trimmed from each CDR3. The order of the fields is V gene, clone size, CDR3 protein. Only part of the rows carry a size: once, few, many, or a class if the clone is expanded.

>TRBV9|.
ASRPGGSSYNEQF
>TRBV7-2|.
ASSLAVSAGGLWSYEQY
>TRBV18|.
ASSPQQPGMNTEAF
>TRBV18|many
ASSKGGGNQPQH
>TRBV5-6|few
ASSHGTDNEKLF
>TRBV7-3|few
ASSLIAGDSYNEQF
>TRBV5-6|few
ASSTGQGIQQY
>TRBV19|few
ASSILGKGSYNEQF
>TRBV3-1|.
ASSQTSGGDTQY
>TRBV7-2|few
ASSPSGGVGGNTIY
>TRBV11-1|many
ASSLVADEQY
>TRBV30|many
AWRTANEQF
>TRBV5-1|many
ASSPPPLDNYEQY
>TRBV21-1|few
ASSTSGKRVKNIQY
>TRBV20-1|.
SARDFRGLLSTDTQY
>TRBV7-2|few
ASSFQAGVSGTQY
>TRBV5-1|few
ASSVGDATGEQY
>TRBV15|few
ATSKVLHEQY
>TRBV7-9|few
ASTRDISYNEQF
>TRBV7-9|few
ASSLATSGFTDTQY
>TRBV13|.
ASSSPPEGAGHNEQF
>TRBV28|.
ASSLDQGSYEQY
>TRBV20-1|.
SAPERFQNIQY
>TRBV11-2|many
ASSLVGTGSTFDYEQY
>TRBV11-2|.
ASSWGTSGSGANVLT
>TRBV7-2|many
ASSPGKYEQY
>TRBV11-2|.
ASSYLQLDYEQY
>TRBV7-8|few
ASSQYRSSYEQY